These 20 T cell receptor beta chains came from one sample sequenced in a study of T cells in localized non-small cell lung cancer. Profiled with immunoSEQ multiplex PCR; TCRdb holds only in-frame clones, not every one. The table lists approximately 2,600 clones, under 30% of them singletons. The material sequenced was normal lung tissue next to the tumor, taken before any cancer treatment. These TCRs come from a male donor older than 55 with stage II lung adenocarcinoma.

The genes are TRBV11-3 and TRBJ1-6, with a weak D call TRBD1 (5 bases). Trimming removed 5 bases from V and 9 bases from J, with 20 bases in between. CDR3 length: 16 amino acids. Germline V lookup: CDR1 SGHNT, CDR2 YENEEA. The CDR3 sequence is CASSPTSRGTGSPLHF. Written as DNA, the CDR3 is TGTGCCAGCAGCCCTACCTCGCGGGGCACAGGTTCACCCCTCCACTTT.

This clone was counted only a few times. The chain uses TRBV11-3 and TRBJ2-7; 10 bases match TRBD1. J lost 2 bases, V lost 4 bases, and 2 bases had no gene match. Germline CDR1 SGHNT, CDR2 YENEEA. The CDR3 spans 14 residues. The CDR3 region has the DNA TGTGCCAGCAGCTATGGGACAGGGGCCTACGAGCAGTACTTC. Protein sequence: CASSYGTGAYEQYF.

The chain joins TRBV6-8 to TRBJ2-6, with D unresolved. This CDR3 is built from 15 residues. Trimming took off 3 bases at V and 0 bases at J, with 6 bases between the two ends. CDR1 is MNHGY, CDR2 SAAAGT, per germline. The CDR3 region has the DNA TGTGCCAGCAGTTATCCCGGCTCTGGGGCCAACGTCCTGACTTTC. Translated, it gives CASSYPGSGANVLTF.

This clone was picked up a small number of times. The V and J genes are TRBV30 and TRBJ2-1; D ambiguous. Trimming shortened V by 4 bases and J by 0 bases, and 10 bases separated the two germline ends. Germline V gene data show CDR1 as GTSNPN and CDR2 as SVGIG (reference sequence). CDR3 size: 14 residues. The CDR3 bases are TGTGCCTGGAAGGAGTACGCCTCCTACAATGAGCAGTTCTTC. This translates into CAWKEYASYNEQFF.

This clone was found a few times. The CDR3 reads CASSLVGTDNTDTQYF. CDR3 nucleotides: TGCGCCAGCAGCTTGGTCGGGACAGACAACACAGATACGCAGTATTTT. V and J are TRBV5-1 and TRBJ2-3; 7 nucleotides match TRBD1. This CDR3 is built from 16 residues. V lost 0 bases to trimming and J lost 2 bases; unmatched junction nucleotides: 6. The germline gives CDR1 SGHRS, CDR2 YFSETQ.

The V call is TRBV25-1, the J call TRBJ1-2; D uncertain. Trimming cost V 4 bases and J 8 bases, with 17 bases left between them. The germline CDR1 and CDR2 sequences are MGHDK and SYGVNS. CDR3 length: 14 residues. This chain's CDR3 is CASSAPQVRKGYTF. CDR3 DNA: TGTGCCAGCAGTGCCCCTCAGGTTCGGAAGGGCTACACCTTC.

The rearrangement uses TRBV11-3 and TRBJ2-7; D remains ambiguous. Germline assignment: CDR1 SGHNT and CDR2 YENEEA. The CDR3 is 18 residues long. V was pared by 5 bases and J by 4 bases, with 27 bases between. CDR3 region: CASSRTRPGPNTRYEQYF. The CDR3 DNA is TGTGCCAGCAGCCGAACACGACCGGGCCCCAACACCCGGTACGAGCAGTACTTC.

The rearrangement links TRBV7-6 to TRBJ2-5; 13 bases are a match to TRBD2. V trimming: 5 bases; J trimming: 1 base; junction bases outside the gene matches: 4. The CDR3 loop spans 16 amino acids. CDR1 and CDR2 from the germline V gene are SGHVS and FNYEAQ. As DNA, the CDR3 is TGTGCCAGCAGCCAAACTAGCGGGGGGGCCCAAGAGACCCAGTACTTC. Translated, it gives CASSQTSGGAQETQYF.

This clone was detected only a few times. The V gene is TRBV6-8, the J gene TRBJ1-1; tentative D call: TRBD1 (5 bases). CDR3 size: 13 residues. In germline, CDR1 is MNHGY, CDR2 SAAAGT. The V gene lost 5 bases and the J gene lost 1 base, with 8 bases spanning the gap. DNA for the CDR3: TGTGCCAGCAGTGAGGGGAGGAACACTGAAGCTTTCTTT. This translates into CASSEGRNTEAFF.

V usage is TRBV6-8 and J usage is TRBJ2-7; 7 bases match TRBD1. CDR3 length: 14 amino acids. Trimming at V came to 4 bases and at J to 3 bases, leaving 6 bases not matched to a gene. Germline CDR1 is MNHGY and CDR2 is SAAAGT. CDR3 DNA sequence: TGTGCCAGCAGTTCCACAGGGGTGGGCTACGAGCAGTACTTC. Protein sequence: CASSSTGVGYEQYF.

The rearrangement uses TRBV28 and TRBJ1-1; 11 bases are shared with TRBD1. The ends lost 6 bases at V and 3 bases at J; junction bases unmatched: 6. The CDR3 length is 15 residues. Germline assignment: CDR1 MDHEN and CDR2 SYDVKM. CDR3 sequence reads: CASRDGTGGYTEAFF. The CDR3 nucleotides are TGTGCCAGCAGGGACGGGACAGGGGGATACACTGAAGCTTTCTTT.

This clone was picked up a small number of times. V and J are TRBV6-8 and TRBJ2-5; 8 bases are shared with TRBD1. CDR3 size: 16 residues. Trimming removed 2 bases from V and 4 bases from J; junction bases left unmatched: 9. In germline, CDR1 is MNHGY, CDR2 SAAAGT. The CDR3 sequence: CASSYPQGAGVETQYF. DNA of the CDR3: TGTGCCAGCAGTTACCCTCAGGGGGCAGGCGTAGAGACCCAGTACTTC.

The chain joins TRBV5-1 to TRBJ2-7; D perhaps matches TRBD2 (6 bases). Trimming shortened V by 0 bases and J by 3 bases, and 13 bases separated the two germline ends. CDR1 SGHRS and CDR2 YFSETQ come from the germline V gene. The length of the CDR3 is 15 residues. The CDR3, as DNA: TGCGCCAGCAGCTTGGAACTAGCCCACTTCTACGAGCAGTACTTC. Translating it yields CASSLELAHFYEQYF.

The chain couples TRBV19 to TRBJ2-3, with D perhaps matching TRBD1 (5 bases). Looked up from germline, CDR1 is LNHDA and CDR2 is SQIVND (reference sequence). The V end was cut by 3 bases, the J end by 8 bases, with 15 bases between. This CDR3 spans 14 amino acids. CDR3 residues: CASSIAFDRGTQYF. CDR3 bases: TGTGCCAGTAGTATTGCATTTGATAGGGGTACGCAGTATTTT.

This clone was seen once. The chain combines TRBV30 with TRBJ2-3, with no clear D. This CDR3 has 13 residues. CDR1 is GTSNPN and CDR2 is SVGIG in the germline V gene (reference sequence). Trimming shortened V by 3 bases and J by 5 bases, and 12 bases separated the two germline ends. CDR3 residues: CAWSQQLRDTQYF. DNA of the CDR3: TGTGCCTGGAGCCAACAGCTAAGAGATACGCAGTATTTT.

The V call is TRBV29-1, the J call TRBJ2-5; no reliable D call. Between the trimmed V and J ends, which lost 4 bases and 4 bases, there was a span of 13 bases. The CDR3 runs to 13 residues. Germline CDR1 is SQVTM and CDR2 is ANQGSEA. CDR3 coding DNA: TGCAGCGTTGTCGACCTTACGGGAGAGACCCAGTACTTC. It specifies CSVVDLTGETQYF.

In this sample, this clone turned up a few times. V gene TRBV6-7 combines with J gene TRBJ2-1, with 7 bases that match TRBD2. TRBV6-7 falls under the ORF class, with uncertain function. V lost 6 bases, J lost 12 bases, and 8 bases stayed unmatched. The CDR3 is 12 amino acids. The DNA of the CDR3 is TGTGCCAGCAGAGACGGGACTAAGACGCAGTTCTTC. Translated, it gives CASRDGTKTQFF.

This clone was counted between two and nine times. V is TRBV30 and J is TRBJ1-4; a weak D match, TRBD1 (6 bases). Germline CDR1 and CDR2: GTSNPN and SVGIG (reference sequence). Trimming shortened V by 0 bases and J by 2 bases, and 16 bases separated the two germline ends. The CDR3 has 17 residues. CDR3: CAWSVRGGGGTNEKLFF. CDR3 nucleotides: TGTGCCTGGAGTGTACGGGGAGGGGGGGGGACTAATGAAAAACTGTTTTTT.

This clone appeared a few times. The chain employs TRBV19 and TRBJ1-2, with D tentatively TRBD1 (5 bases). Germline assignment: CDR1 LNHDA and CDR2 SQIVND (reference sequence). The CDR3 consists of 11 residues. V lost 9 bases to trimming and J lost 2 bases, with 7 bases between them. The DNA for the CDR3 is TGTGCCAGCGGGACGAACTATGGCTACACCTTC. Translating gives CASGTNYGYTF. The whole variable domain, filled in from reference TRBV19 and TRBJ1-2, reads DGGITQSPKYLFRKEGQNVTLSCEQNLNHDAMYWYRQDPGQGLRLIYYSQIVNDFQKGDIAEGYSVSREKKESFPLTVTSAQKNPTAFYLCASGTNYGYTFGSGTRLTVV.

This clone was counted between two and nine times. Here the CDR3 DNA reads TGTGCCAGTAGTACCGGACAGGGGATGAACACTGAAGCTTTCTTT. Protein sequence: CASSTGQGMNTEAFF. The V call is TRBV19, the J call TRBJ1-1; 9 bases match TRBD1. The germline V gene encodes CDR1 LNHDA and CDR2 SQIVND (reference sequence). The CDR3 extends over 15 amino acids. Losses at the gene ends were 4 bases for V and 0 bases for J; bases not matched to a gene: 3.